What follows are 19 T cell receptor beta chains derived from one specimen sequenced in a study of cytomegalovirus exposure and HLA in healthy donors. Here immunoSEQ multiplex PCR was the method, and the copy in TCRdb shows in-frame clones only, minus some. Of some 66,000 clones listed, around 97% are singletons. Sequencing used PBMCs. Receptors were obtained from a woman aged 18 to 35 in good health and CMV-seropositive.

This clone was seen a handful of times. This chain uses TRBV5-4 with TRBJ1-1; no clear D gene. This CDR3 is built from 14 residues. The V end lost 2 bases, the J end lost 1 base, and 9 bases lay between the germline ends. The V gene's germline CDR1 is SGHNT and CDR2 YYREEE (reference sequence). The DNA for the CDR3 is TGTGCCAGCAGCTTTCCAGGCGAGAACACTGAAGCTTTCTTT. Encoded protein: CASSFPGENTEAFF.

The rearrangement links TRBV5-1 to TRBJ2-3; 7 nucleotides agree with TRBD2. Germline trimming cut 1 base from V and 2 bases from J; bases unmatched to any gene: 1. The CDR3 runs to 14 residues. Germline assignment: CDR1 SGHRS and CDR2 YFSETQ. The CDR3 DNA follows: TGCGCCAGCAGCTTGAGCGGGGTCACAGATACGCAGTATTTT. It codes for CASSLSGVTDTQYF.

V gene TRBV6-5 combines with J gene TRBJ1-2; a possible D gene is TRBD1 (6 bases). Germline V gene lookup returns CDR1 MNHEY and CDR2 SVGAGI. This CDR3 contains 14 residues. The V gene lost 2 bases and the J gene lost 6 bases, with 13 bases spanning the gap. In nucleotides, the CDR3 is TGTGCCAGCAGTTACCACATAGGGGGGGATGGCTACACCTTC. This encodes CASSYHIGGDGYTF.

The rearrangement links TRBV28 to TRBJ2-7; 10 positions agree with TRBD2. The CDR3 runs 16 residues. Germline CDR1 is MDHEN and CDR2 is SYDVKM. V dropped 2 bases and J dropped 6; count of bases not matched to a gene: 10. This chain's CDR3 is CASSLTPSGRGGEQYF. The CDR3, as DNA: TGTGCCAGCAGTTTAACCCCGAGCGGGAGGGGAGGCGAGCAGTACTTC.

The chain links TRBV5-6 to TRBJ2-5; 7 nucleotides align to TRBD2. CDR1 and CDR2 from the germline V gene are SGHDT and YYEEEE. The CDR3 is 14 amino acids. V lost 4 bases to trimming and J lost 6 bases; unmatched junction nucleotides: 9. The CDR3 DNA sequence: TGTGCCAGCAGCAAGGGGAGGGGTGTAAAGACCCAGTACTTC. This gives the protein CASSKGRGVKTQYF.

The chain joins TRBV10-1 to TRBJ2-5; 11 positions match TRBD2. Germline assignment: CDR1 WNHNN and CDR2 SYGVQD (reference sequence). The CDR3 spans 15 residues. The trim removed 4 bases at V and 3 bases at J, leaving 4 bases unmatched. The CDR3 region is CASSGPGLAEETQYF. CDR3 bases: TGCGCCAGCAGTGGCCCGGGACTAGCGGAAGAGACCCAGTACTTC.

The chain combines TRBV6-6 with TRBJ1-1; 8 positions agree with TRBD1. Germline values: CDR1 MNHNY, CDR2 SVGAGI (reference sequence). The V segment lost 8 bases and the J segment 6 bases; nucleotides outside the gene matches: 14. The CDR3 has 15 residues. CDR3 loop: CASGGLVDRDAEAFF. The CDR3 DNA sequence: TGTGCCAGCGGGGGCCTTGTGGACAGGGATGCTGAAGCTTTCTTT.

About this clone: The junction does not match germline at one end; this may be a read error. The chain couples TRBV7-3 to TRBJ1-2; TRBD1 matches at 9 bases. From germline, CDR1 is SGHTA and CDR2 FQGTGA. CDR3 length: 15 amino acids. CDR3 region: CASSVTGGADYGYTF. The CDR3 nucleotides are TGTGCCAGCAGCGTAACAGGGGGCGCGGACTATGGCTACACCTTC.

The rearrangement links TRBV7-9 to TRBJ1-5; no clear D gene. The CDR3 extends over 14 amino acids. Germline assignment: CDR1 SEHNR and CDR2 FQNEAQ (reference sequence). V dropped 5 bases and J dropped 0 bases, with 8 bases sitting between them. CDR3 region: CASSPQNSNQPQHF. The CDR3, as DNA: TGTGCCAGCAGCCCGCAGAATAGCAATCAGCCCCAGCATTTT.

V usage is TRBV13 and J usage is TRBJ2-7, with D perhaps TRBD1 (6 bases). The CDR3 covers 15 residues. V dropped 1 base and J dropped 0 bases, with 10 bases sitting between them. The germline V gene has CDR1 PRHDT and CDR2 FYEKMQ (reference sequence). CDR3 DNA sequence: TGTGCCAGCAGCTTAGATGGGACAAACTCCTACGAGCAGTACTTC. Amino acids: CASSLDGTNSYEQYF.

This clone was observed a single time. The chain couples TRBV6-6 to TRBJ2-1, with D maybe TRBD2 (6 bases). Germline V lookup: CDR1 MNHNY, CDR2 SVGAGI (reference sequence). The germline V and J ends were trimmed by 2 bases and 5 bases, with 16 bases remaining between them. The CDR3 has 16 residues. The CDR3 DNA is TGTGCCAGCAGTTACGACCTAGGAGGGCCTCACAATGAGCAGTTCTTC. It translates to CASSYDLGGPHNEQFF.

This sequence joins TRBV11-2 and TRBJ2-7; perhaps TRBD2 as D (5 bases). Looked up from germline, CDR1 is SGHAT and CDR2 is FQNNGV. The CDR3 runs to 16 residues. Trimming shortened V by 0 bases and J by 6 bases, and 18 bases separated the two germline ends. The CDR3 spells CASSLEVTISPFEQYF. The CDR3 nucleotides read TGTGCCAGCAGCTTAGAGGTGACTATATCCCCTTTCGAGCAGTACTTC.

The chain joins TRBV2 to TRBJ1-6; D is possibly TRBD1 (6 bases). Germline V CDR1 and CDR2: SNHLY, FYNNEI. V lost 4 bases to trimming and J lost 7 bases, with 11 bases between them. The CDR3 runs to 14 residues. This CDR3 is CASSVQGQNSPLHF. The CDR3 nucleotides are TGTGCCAGCAGTGTTCAGGGACAAAATTCACCCCTCCACTTT.

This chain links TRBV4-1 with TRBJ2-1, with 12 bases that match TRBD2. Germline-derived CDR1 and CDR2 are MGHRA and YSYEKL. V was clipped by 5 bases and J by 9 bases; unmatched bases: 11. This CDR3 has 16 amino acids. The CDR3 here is CASSKNAGTSGLEQFF. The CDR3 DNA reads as TGCGCCAGCAGCAAAAATGCCGGGACTAGCGGGCTTGAGCAGTTCTTC.

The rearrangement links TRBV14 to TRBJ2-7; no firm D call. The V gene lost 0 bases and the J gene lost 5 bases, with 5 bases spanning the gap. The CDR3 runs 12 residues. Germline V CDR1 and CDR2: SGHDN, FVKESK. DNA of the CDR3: TGTGCCAGCAGCCAAGATCAGGACGAGCAGTACTTC. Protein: CASSQDQDEQYF.

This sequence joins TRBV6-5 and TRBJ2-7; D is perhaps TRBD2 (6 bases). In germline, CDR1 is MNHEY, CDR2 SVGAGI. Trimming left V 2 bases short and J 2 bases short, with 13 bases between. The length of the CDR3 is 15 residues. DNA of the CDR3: TGTGCCAGCAGTTACGACGGCGGGAAGACCTACGAGCAGTACTTC. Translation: CASSYDGGKTYEQYF.

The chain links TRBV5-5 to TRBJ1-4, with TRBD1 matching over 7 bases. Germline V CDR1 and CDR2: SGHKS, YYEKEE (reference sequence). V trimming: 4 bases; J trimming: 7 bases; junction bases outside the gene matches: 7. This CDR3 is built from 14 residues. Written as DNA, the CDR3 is TGTGCCAGCAGCGCTAGGGGGCCGGGTGAAAAACTGTTTTTT. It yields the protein CASSARGPGEKLFF.

The CDR3 protein is CASSFLRERLGNEQFF. For the CDR3, the DNA is TGTGCCAGCAGTTTCTTGCGGGAGAGATTGGGCAATGAGCAGTTCTTC. The J gene is TRBJ2-1, the V gene TRBV27, with 7 bases aligning to TRBD2. The V gene end was trimmed by 3 bases and the J gene end by 6 bases; junction bases not matched to a gene: 11. This CDR3 contains 16 residues. In germline, CDR1 is MNHEY, CDR2 SMNVEV (reference sequence).

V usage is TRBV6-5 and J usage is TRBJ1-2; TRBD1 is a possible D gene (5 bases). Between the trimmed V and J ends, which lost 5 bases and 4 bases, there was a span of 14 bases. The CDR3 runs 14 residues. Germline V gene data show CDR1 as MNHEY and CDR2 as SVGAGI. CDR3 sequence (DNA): TGTGCCAGCAGTAAAGGACAAGGAAGCTATGGCTACACCTTC. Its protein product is CASSKGQGSYGYTF.